This T cell receptor beta chain derives from a study of cytomegalovirus exposure and HLA in healthy donors. Study results and limitations: In a later analysis, first-cohort TCR clusters were found to tend to co-occur in the 95 to 150 validation repertoires. Reports indicated that the classifier achieved high specificity and sensitivity in diagnosing cytomegalovirus status. There were about 160 TCR beta chains listed as cytomegalovirus-associated. A few CMV-associated chains proved CMV antigen-specific in vitro.

Profiling relied on immunoSEQ multiplex PCR, and the TCRdb table lists in-frame clones only, not all of them. The table lists 97,000 or so clones, approximately 84% of them singletons. Trimming removed 5 bases at V and 4 bases at J, with 12 bases between. Per germline, CDR1 SGDLS and CDR2 YYNGEE. The CDR3 totals 14 residues. About this clone itself: Antigen specificity is unknown.

The receptor was derived from a man aged 18 to 30 in good health and CMV-seropositive. The sequenced sample consisted of PBMCs. The rearrangement joins TRBV9 to TRBJ2-2; D is unresolved. CDR3: CASRQVASTGELFF. The CDR3 DNA reads as TGTGCCAGCAGGCAAGTAGCTTCCACCGGGGAGCTGTTTTTT.